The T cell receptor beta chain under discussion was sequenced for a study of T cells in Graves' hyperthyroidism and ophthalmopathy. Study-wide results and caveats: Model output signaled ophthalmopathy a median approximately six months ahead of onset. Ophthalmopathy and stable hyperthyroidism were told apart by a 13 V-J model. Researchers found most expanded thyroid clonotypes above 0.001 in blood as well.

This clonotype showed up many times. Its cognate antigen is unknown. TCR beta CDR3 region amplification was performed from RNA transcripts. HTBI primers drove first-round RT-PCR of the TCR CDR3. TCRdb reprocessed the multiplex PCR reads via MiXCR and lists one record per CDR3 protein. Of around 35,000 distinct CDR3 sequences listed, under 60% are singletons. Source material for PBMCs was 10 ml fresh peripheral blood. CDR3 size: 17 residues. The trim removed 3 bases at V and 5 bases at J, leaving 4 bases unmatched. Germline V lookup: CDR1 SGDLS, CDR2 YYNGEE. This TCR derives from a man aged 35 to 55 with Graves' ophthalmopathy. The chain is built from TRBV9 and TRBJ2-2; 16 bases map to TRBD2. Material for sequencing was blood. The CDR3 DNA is TGTGCCAGCAGCGCCGGGACTAGCGGGAGGGTGACCGGGGAGCTGTTTTTT. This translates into CASSAGTSGRVTGELFF.